This T cell receptor beta chain is drawn from a study of cytomegalovirus exposure and HLA in healthy donors. Primers for the PCR totalled 60 Vbeta and 13 Jbeta. Repertoires were generated with immunoSEQ multiplex PCR, while TCRdb's copy carries only in-frame clones and drops some. The sample lists about 84,000 clones; more than 50% were seen once. As to this clone: Its antigen is undetermined.

Overall study results and limits: As immune exposure information, only CMV serostatus was available. Clonal expansion was found to be greater in HLA-associated TCR beta chains than in equally common others in a later analysis. A reported reduction in N-insertions relative to the roughly 710-donor mean was seen in an Asian-associated ancestry cluster in a later analysis.

The germline CDR1 and CDR2 sequences are MNHEY and SMNVEV (reference sequence). Trimming removed 1 base from V and 0 bases from J, with 12 bases in between. There are 16 residues in the CDR3. The sample taken for sequencing was PBMCs. This TCR derives from a woman aged 40 to 55 in good health and CMV-seropositive. The J gene is TRBJ1-1, the V gene TRBV27; TRBD1 is a possible D gene (5 bases). The CDR3 loop is CASSLLGRQLNTEAFF. The CDR3, as DNA: TGTGCCAGCAGTTTATTGGGGCGACAGCTGAACACTGAAGCTTTCTTT.